The entry that follows covers one T cell receptor beta chain sequence. Its matching antigen is unknown. Since a much larger clone is just one base distant, this may be a read error. The CDR3 is made up of 13 amino acids. Germline assignment: CDR1 SGHTA and CDR2 FQGTGA. Additional autoimmune diseases, uncontrolled infections, pregnancy or lactation disqualified patients. A diagnosis was made from clinical symptoms together with serum thyroxine, TRAb, thyroid ultrasound and orbital computed tomography. The study amplified TCR beta CDR3 regions using RNA transcripts. HTBI primers served in a first-round RT-PCR, which a second-round multiplex PCR followed. TCRdb re-called the multiplex PCR reads through MiXCR, storing one row per CDR3 protein. This sample yields almost 750,000 distinct CDR3 sequences, of which approximately 40% are seen a single time; 44% belongs to the top ten. The data were obtained in a study of Graves' ophthalmopathy and Graves' hyperthyroidism.

General study findings and limits: A majority of expanded thyroid clonotypes exceeding 0.001 frequency were likewise present in blood. With a specificity of around 77% and a sensitivity of about 70%, the model predicted ophthalmopathy progression.

Sequenced: peripheral blood. V gene TRBV7-3 combines with J gene TRBJ2-5, with D hard to call. The source is an adult man with Graves' ophthalmopathy. The CDR3 nucleotides read TGTGCCGGCAGCTCGGGCCCCCGGGAGACCCAGTACTTC. It is translated as CAGSSGPRETQYF.